This entry lists 21 T cell receptor beta chains sequenced from one sample in a study of PD-1 blockade in classical Hodgkin lymphoma. Produced via immunoSEQ multiplex PCR; TCRdb's table is partial and in-frame only. The data contain 90,000 to 100,000 clones, about 91% of them singletons. All trial patients relapsed after autologous stem cell transplantation. Source: peripheral blood mononuclear cells (PBMCs), taken before the second cycle of nivolumab. The receptors shown here come from a human donor with classical Hodgkin lymphoma.

Details on this clone: In this CDR3 the conserved last residue, phenylalanine or tryptophan, is missing, so a read error is likely. The chain links TRBV6-1 to TRBJ1-1; no reliable D call. CDR1 is MNHNS, CDR2 SASEGT, per germline. The length of the CDR3 is 11 residues. Between the trimmed V and J ends, which lost 7 bases and 6 bases, there was a span of 9 bases. CDR3 amino acids: CASIDRAEAFL. CDR3 bases: TGTGCCAGCATAGACCGGGCTGAAGCTTTCCTT.

This chain joins TRBV18 and TRBJ1-2, with 8 bases fitting TRBD1. Trimming removed 3 bases from V and 6 bases from J; junction bases left unmatched: 9. This CDR3 spans 15 amino acids. Germline CDR1 is KGHSH and CDR2 is LQKENI. The CDR3 DNA follows: TGTGCCAGCTCACCTCCGTCAGGGGGCTTAAATGGCTACACCTTC. This encodes CASSPPSGGLNGYTF. Based on the CDR3 plus reference TRBV18 and TRBJ1-2, the full variable domain is NAGVMQNPRHLVRRRGQEARLRCSPMKGHSHVYWYRQLPEEGLKFMVYLQKENIIDESGMPKERFSAEFPKEGPSILRIQQVVRGDSAAYFCASSPPSGGLNGYTFGSGTRLTVV.

The chain links TRBV6-5 to TRBJ2-1; 11 nucleotides match TRBD2. Germline assignment: CDR1 MNHEY and CDR2 SVGAGI. The CDR3 extends over 14 amino acids. The junction had 9 bases not matched to a gene; V was cut back by 8 bases and J by 9 bases. The CDR3 bases are TGTGCCAGCCATGAGACTAGCGGGATGGGTGAGCAGTTCTTC. It specifies CASHETSGMGEQFF.

For the CDR3, the DNA is TGTGCCAGCAGTTCGACCGACAGGGACGCTGAAGCTTTCTTT. Protein: CASSSTDRDAEAFF. V is TRBV6-5 and J is TRBJ1-1, with 7 bases identical to TRBD1. This CDR3 spans 14 amino acids. V trimming: 4 bases; J trimming: 6 bases; junction bases outside the gene matches: 8. Germline V gene data show CDR1 as MNHEY and CDR2 as SVGAGI.

This rearrangement joins TRBV7-9 to TRBJ1-4, with 7 bases aligning to TRBD1. Trimming removed 5 bases from V and 0 bases from J; junction bases left unmatched: 3. CDR3 length: 15 residues. Per germline, CDR1 SEHNR and CDR2 FQNEAQ (reference sequence). The CDR3 reads CASSKGTATNEKLFF. DNA for the CDR3: TGTGCCAGCAGCAAAGGGACAGCAACTAATGAAAAACTGTTTTTT.

The V call is TRBV4-2, the J call TRBJ2-5; D is perhaps TRBD1 (5 bases). The CDR3 loop spans 16 amino acids. Germline CDR1 and CDR2: LGHNA and YNFKEQ. V gave up 1 base and J gave up 1 base, with 13 bases separating them. The DNA of the CDR3 is TGTGCCAGCAGCCAAGCAGGGATGATGGGCCAAGAGACCCAGTACTTC. As protein: CASSQAGMMGQETQYF.

The chain has TRBV13 and TRBJ2-3; possibly TRBD1 for D (5 bases). Trimming shortened V by 5 bases and J by 2 bases, and 11 bases separated the two germline ends. Germline lookup yields CDR1 PRHDT and CDR2 FYEKMQ (reference sequence). CDR3 length: 14 amino acids. The CDR3 spells CASSPLGPTDTQYF. CDR3 DNA sequence: TGTGCCAGCAGCCCATTGGGGCCCACAGATACGCAGTATTTT.

The chain combines TRBV18 with TRBJ2-5, with a possible D match to TRBD2 (5 bases). V lost 5 bases to trimming and J lost 7 bases, with 23 bases between them. The V gene's germline CDR1 is KGHSH and CDR2 LQKENI. The CDR3 extends over 16 amino acids. The CDR3 loop is CASSDPNRDGAGTQYF. CDR3 coding DNA: TGTGCCAGCTCAGACCCAAATCGGGATGGAGCTGGGACCCAGTACTTC.

The chain uses TRBV7-8 and TRBJ2-5; no clear D gene. Trimming stripped 3 bases from V and 0 bases from J, with 11 bases between. The CDR3 extends over 15 amino acids. Germline V CDR1 and CDR2: SGHVS, FQNEAQ. For the CDR3, the DNA is TGTGCCAGCAGCTTCCCGTTGGCTAACCAAGAGACCCAGTACTTC. Translation gives CASSFPLANQETQYF.

The chain is built from TRBV28 and TRBJ2-7, with 12 bases that match TRBD2. From germline, CDR1 is MDHEN and CDR2 SYDVKM. The V gene end was trimmed by 7 bases and the J gene end by 7 bases; junction bases not matched to a gene: 11. This CDR3 has 15 amino acids. CDR3 in DNA: TGTGCCAGCACTCCTTCTAGCGGGGGGGCCGAGGAGCAGTACTTC. Its translation is CASTPSSGGAEEQYF.

This chain uses TRBV16 with TRBJ1-5; the D gene is possibly TRBD1 (6 bases). V lost 3 bases to trimming and J lost 0 bases, with 15 bases between them. CDR1 KGHSY and CDR2 FQNENV come from the germline V gene. The CDR3 extends over 17 amino acids. The CDR3 loop reads CASSQRGGAYSNQPQHF. In DNA, the CDR3 is TGTGCCAGCAGCCAGCGTGGGGGGGCATATAGCAATCAGCCCCAGCATTTT.

The chain carries TRBV18 and TRBJ1-2; D gene unclear. Germline V gene sequence: CDR1 KGHSH, CDR2 LQKENI. Trimming removed 2 bases from V and 6 bases from J, with 10 bases in between. CDR3 length: 13 residues. The CDR3 loop is CASSPNRSDGYTF. The CDR3 coding sequence is TGTGCCAGCTCACCAAATCGGTCTGATGGCTACACCTTC.

In its sample, this clone was seen once. The CDR3 spells CASRESGQYSPLHF. For the CDR3, the DNA is TGTGCCAGCAGAGAATCGGGACAGTACTCACCCCTCCACTTT. V is TRBV2 and J is TRBJ1-6, with 7 bases that match TRBD1. Trimming at V came to 6 bases and at J to 10 bases, leaving 9 bases not matched to a gene. CDR3 length equals 14 residues. CDR1 is SNHLY, CDR2 FYNNEI, per germline.

J is TRBJ2-5 and V is TRBV9, with D unclear. The germline V gene encodes CDR1 SGDLS and CDR2 YYNGEE. This CDR3 region has 14 residues. With 4 bases removed from V and 1 base from J, the gap between germline ends came to 11 bases. CDR3 region: CASSPFPFQETQYF. The CDR3 DNA sequence: TGTGCCAGCAGCCCGTTTCCGTTCCAAGAGACCCAGTACTTC.

This clone showed up just once. The V call is TRBV19, the J call TRBJ2-1; 9 bases line up with TRBD2. J gave up 8 bases and V 4 bases, and 21 bases lay outside the gene matches. The CDR3 consists of 19 residues. The germline gives CDR1 LNHDA, CDR2 SQIVND (reference sequence). The chain's CDR3 is CASSRQTGSAGGNSHEQFF. CDR3 nucleotides: TGTGCCAGTAGTAGACAGACAGGGTCAGCGGGAGGAAATAGCCATGAGCAGTTCTTC.

The chain joins TRBV6-4 to TRBJ2-2; 8 nucleotides line up with TRBD1. Per the germline V gene, CDR1 is MRHNA and CDR2 is SNTAGT. The ends lost 0 bases at V and 6 bases at J; junction bases unmatched: 0. The CDR3 is 14 residues long. The DNA for the CDR3 is TGTGCCAGCAGTGACTCGACAGGGGCCGGGGAGCTGTTTTTT. Translated: CASSDSTGAGELFF.

This clone has only a few counts. The chain uses TRBV2 and TRBJ1-2; the match to TRBD1 covers 7 bases. Germline V gives CDR1 SNHLY, CDR2 FYNNEI. CDR3 length equals 15 residues. Losses at the gene ends were 6 bases for V and 4 bases for J; bases not matched to a gene: 11. The CDR3 reads CASSPGVTGSYGYTF. In DNA form, the CDR3 reads TGTGCCAGCAGCCCGGGGGTGACAGGGTCCTATGGCTACACCTTC.

The gene calls are TRBV28 and TRBJ1-2; D might be TRBD1 (5 bases). Trimming stripped 8 bases from V and 4 bases from J, with 8 bases between. Germline V gene sequence: CDR1 MDHEN, CDR2 SYDVKM. The CDR3 runs to 11 residues. CDR3 bases: TGTGCCAGCTTTGACAGCTATGGCTACACCTTC. This sequence encodes CASFDSYGYTF.

This clone occurred a few times. V gene TRBV18 combines with J gene TRBJ1-1; D possibly corresponds to TRBD1 (5 bases). V was shortened by 4 bases and J by 4 bases, with 13 bases between the two germline ends. CDR1 is KGHSH, CDR2 LQKENI, per germline. The CDR3 sequence is 14 residues long. Here the CDR3 reads CASSLGTDSTEAFF. CDR3 coding DNA: TGTGCCAGCTCACTTGGGACGGACTCCACTGAAGCTTTCTTT.

This sequence joins TRBV18 and TRBJ2-5; TRBD2 aligns across 7 bases. Germline lookup yields CDR1 KGHSH and CDR2 LQKENI. The CDR3 has 14 amino acids. Trimming removed 5 bases from V and 5 bases from J; junction bases left unmatched: 8. CDR3 in DNA: TGTGCCAGCTCAAGGGCGCAGGGAGGGGAGACCCAGTACTTC. Residues: CASSRAQGGETQYF.

This rearrangement joins TRBV7-6 to TRBJ2-1; 10 nucleotides agree with TRBD2. This CDR3 region has 17 residues. The V gene end was trimmed by 1 base and the J gene end by 4 bases; junction bases not matched to a gene: 7. Germline assignment: CDR1 SGHVS and CDR2 FNYEAQ. The CDR3 DNA reads as TGTGCCAGCAGCTTAGATATTCCGACTAGCGGGTACAATGAGCAGTTCTTC. It is translated as CASSLDIPTSGYNEQFF.